Below, one TCR beta chain is given with its context. The antigen this receptor binds is unknown. The read falls 3 residues short of the CDR3 end, and the missing part is taken from the germline J gene. Trimmed from V: 6 bases; trimmed from J: 4 bases; junction bases lacking a gene match: 6. From the cysteine up to the phenylalanine, the CDR3 has a length of 14 residues. The DNA shown is the part of the CDR3 that was read: 33 bases, in frame from base 1. The germline V gene supplies CDR1 SNHLY and CDR2 FYNNEI. Transplants used related donors with nonmyeloablative bone marrow transplantation; mixed chimerism was transient in the human trials. Thawed PBMCs were FACS-sorted into unstimulated Tregs (CD4+CD25+CD127-), CD4+ non-Tregs (CD4+CD25-), CD4 cells and CD8 cells. Patients were several combined kidney and bone marrow transplant recipients from the ITN036ST trial, and only these trial subjects had samples available. Healthy control blood was separated into PBMCs by Ficoll density gradient and cryopreserved, and patient PBMCs were collected both before and after transplant.

This sample was taken from a study of Tregs in tolerant kidney transplant recipients (dated by TCRdb to the late 2010s). Regarding the study in general: The study used TCRbeta sequencing to identify donor-specific regulatory T cells before combined kidney and bone marrow transplantation, then tracked those cells after transplant. The research as a whole found: PCR primers changed over time for some patients, so nucleotide-level comparison across those patients' samples was not possible. Although technical replication error seemed to be minimal, the question of biological reproducibility was not addressed directly. The most biologically relevant and donor-specific TCRbeta repertoire appeared to be identified by expanding Tregs with activated donor B cells. The study was constrained by small patient numbers, and validation of the findings is required in larger populations and under other immunosuppression protocols. Donor-specific Treg expansion exceeded global Treg expansion in tolerant patients, suggesting antigen-driven rather than nonspecific expansion.

Genomic DNA was extracted from sorted cells with the QIAGEN DNeasy Blood and Tissue Kit for TCRbeta CDR3 sequencing. Through immunoSEQ, high-throughput TCRbeta CDR3 sequencing was done commercially, including PCR amplification with internal controls and bias correction. The original pipeline was this. A unique productive TCRbeta sequence was defined by the CDR3 nucleotide sequence when primers matched, and otherwise by the CDR3 amino acid sequence together with the Vbeta and Jbeta genes. Sorting error was corrected by removing sequences shared between sorted populations at a frequency ratio of 2:1 or less, and the remaining shared sequences were assigned to the higher population. Donor-reactive sequences were defined as at least 5-fold expanded in CFSE-low cells versus unstimulated cells, with frequency of at least 0.01% in CFSE-low cells. Jensen-Shannon divergence calculated on the top 100 TCRbeta sequences ranked by frequency was used to measure repertoire divergence. For samples with multiple sequencing runs, sorting error was corrected separately for each run before the runs were pooled. Drawn from immuneACCESS, this table holds only the in-frame rearrangements with V and J called that TCRdb kept. Clones are partly lost; checked studies trace under half to an unresolved V gene and leave the rest unexplained. V and J calls plus clone size are reproduced from that table; the DNA served to infer D and trimming. The table for this sample records some 15,000 clones. The top ten hold about 3.3% of the sample.

The rearrangement joined TRBV2 to TRBJ2-7, with 10 bases in between that match TRBD1. Sample: CD4+ T cells from blood (PBMCs), taken 12 months after the transplant. The receptor comes from a human patient who received a combined kidney and bone marrow transplant. After a transplant, the donor of the graft may account for some T cells. The CDR3 region: CASSPGQGVYEQYF. The sequenced part of the CDR3 DNA is TGTGCCAGCAGCCCTGGACAGGGGGTATACGAG.